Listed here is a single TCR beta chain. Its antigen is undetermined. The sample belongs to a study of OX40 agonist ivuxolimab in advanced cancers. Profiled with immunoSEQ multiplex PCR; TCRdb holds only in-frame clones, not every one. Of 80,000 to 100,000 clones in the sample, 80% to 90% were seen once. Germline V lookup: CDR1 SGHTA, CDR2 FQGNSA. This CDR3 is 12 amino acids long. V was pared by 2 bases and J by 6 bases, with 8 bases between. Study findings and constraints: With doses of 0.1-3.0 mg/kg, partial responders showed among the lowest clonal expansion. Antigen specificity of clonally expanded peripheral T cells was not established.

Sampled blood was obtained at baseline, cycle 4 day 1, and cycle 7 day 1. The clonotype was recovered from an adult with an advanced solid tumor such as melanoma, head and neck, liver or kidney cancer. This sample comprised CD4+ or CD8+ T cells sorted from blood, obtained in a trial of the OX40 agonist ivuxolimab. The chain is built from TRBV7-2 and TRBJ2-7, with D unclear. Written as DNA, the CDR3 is TGTGCCAGCAGCTTATCACACACCGAGCAGTACTTC. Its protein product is CASSLSHTEQYF.